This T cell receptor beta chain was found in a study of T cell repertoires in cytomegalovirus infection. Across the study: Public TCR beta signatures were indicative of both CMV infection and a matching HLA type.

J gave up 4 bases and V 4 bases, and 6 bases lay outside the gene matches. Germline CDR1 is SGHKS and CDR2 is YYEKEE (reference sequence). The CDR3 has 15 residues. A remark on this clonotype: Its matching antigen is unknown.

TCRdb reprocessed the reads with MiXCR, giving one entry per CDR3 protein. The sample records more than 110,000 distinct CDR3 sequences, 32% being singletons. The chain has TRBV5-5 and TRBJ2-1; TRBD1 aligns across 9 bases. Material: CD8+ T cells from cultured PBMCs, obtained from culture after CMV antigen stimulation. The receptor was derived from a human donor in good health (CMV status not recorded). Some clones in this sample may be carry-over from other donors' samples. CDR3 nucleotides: TGTGCCAGCAGCGTGATGACAGGGGGGTACAATGAGCAGTTCTTC. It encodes CASSVMTGGYNEQFF.